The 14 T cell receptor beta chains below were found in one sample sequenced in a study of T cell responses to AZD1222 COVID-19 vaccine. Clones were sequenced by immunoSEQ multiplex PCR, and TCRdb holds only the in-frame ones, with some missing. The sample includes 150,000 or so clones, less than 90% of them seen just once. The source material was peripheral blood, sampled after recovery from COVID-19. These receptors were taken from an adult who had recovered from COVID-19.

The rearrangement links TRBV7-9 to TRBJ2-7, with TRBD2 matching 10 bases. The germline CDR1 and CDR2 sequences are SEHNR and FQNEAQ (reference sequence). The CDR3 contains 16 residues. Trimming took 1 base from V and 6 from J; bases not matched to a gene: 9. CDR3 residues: CASSLDGRPSGSEQYF. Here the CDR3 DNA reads TGTGCCAGCAGCTTAGACGGACGACCTAGCGGGAGCGAGCAGTACTTC.

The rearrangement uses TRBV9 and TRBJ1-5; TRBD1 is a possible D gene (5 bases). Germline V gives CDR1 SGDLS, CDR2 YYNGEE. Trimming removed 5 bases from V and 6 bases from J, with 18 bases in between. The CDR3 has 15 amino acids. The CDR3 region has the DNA TGTGCCAGCAGTTCAACGACAGCCCTCGGTCAGCCCCAGCATTTT. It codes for CASSSTTALGQPQHF.

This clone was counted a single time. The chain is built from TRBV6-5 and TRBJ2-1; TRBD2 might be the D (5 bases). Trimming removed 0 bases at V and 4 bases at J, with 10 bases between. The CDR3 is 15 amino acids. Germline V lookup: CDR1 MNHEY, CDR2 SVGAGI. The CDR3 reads CASSYSTEGYNEQFF. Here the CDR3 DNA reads TGTGCCAGCAGTTACTCGACTGAGGGATACAATGAGCAGTTCTTC.

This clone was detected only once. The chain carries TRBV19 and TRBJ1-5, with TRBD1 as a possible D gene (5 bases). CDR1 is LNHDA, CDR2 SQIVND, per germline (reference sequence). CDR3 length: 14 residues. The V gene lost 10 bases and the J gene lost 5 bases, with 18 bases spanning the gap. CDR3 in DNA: TGTGCCACCCAGGGTCCTCTTCGGGATCAGCCCCAGCATTTT. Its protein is CATQGPLRDQPQHF. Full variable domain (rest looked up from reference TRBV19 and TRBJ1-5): DGGITQSPKYLFRKEGQNVTLSCEQNLNHDAMYWYRQDPGQGLRLIYYSQIVNDFQKGDIAEGYSVSREKKESFPLTVTSAQKNPTAFYLCATQGPLRDQPQHFGDGTRLSIL.

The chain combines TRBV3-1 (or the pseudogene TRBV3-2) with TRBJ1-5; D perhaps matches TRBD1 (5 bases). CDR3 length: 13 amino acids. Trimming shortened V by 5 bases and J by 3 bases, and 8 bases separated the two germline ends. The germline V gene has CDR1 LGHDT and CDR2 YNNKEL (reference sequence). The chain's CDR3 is CASSSTVNQPQHF. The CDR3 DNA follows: TGTGCCAGCAGCTCGACAGTCAATCAGCCCCAGCATTTT.

CDR3 region: CASSFPGQGYGYTF. As DNA, the CDR3 is TGTGCCAGCAGCTTCCCCGGGCAGGGCTATGGCTACACCTTC. The chain has TRBV5-4 and TRBJ1-2, with TRBD1 as a possible D gene (5 bases). The germline V gene has CDR1 SGHNT and CDR2 YYREEE (reference sequence). Trimming pared 2 bases from V and 4 bases from J, leaving 12 bases between. There are 14 residues in the CDR3.

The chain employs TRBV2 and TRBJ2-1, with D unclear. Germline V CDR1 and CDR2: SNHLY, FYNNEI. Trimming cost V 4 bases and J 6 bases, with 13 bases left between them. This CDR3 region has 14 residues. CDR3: CASSAVWLLNEQFF. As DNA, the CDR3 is TGTGCCAGCAGTGCCGTTTGGCTACTCAATGAGCAGTTCTTC.

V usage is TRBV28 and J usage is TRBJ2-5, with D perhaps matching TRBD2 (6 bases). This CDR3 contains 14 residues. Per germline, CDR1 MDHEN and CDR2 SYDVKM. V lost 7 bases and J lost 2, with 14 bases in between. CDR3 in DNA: TGTGCCAGCAATGAGCGGGTTGCACAAGAGACCCAGTACTTC. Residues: CASNERVAQETQYF.

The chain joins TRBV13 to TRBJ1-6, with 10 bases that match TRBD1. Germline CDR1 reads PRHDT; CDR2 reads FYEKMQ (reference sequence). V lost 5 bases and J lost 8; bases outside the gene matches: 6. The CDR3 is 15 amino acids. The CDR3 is CASSRDRGGDSPLHF. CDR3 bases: TGTGCCAGCAGCCGGGACAGGGGAGGGGATTCACCCCTCCACTTT.

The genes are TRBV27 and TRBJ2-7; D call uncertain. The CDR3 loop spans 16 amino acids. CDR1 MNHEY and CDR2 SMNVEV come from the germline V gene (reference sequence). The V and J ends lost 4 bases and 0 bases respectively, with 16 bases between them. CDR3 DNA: TGTGCCAGCAGTTCAATGGACCTGAGAAGCTCCTACGAGCAGTACTTC. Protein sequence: CASSSMDLRSSYEQYF.

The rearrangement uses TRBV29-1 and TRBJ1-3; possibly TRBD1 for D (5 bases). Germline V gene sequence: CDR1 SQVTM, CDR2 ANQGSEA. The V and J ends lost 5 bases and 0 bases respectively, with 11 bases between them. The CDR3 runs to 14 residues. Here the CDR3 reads CSVLTGFSGNTIYF. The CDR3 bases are TGCAGCGTTCTCACAGGTTTCTCTGGAAACACCATATATTTT.

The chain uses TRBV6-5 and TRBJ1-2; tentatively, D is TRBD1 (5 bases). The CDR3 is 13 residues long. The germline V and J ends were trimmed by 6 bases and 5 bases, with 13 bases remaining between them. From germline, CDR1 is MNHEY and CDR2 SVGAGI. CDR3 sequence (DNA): TGTGCCAGCAGAGGGACCTCGTGGTATGGCTACACCTTC. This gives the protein CASRGTSWYGYTF.

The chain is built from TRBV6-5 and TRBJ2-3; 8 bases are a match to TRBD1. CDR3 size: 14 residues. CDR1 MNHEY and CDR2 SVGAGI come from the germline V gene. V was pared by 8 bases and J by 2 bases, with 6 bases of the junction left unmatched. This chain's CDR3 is CASSGTGDTDTQYF. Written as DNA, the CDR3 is TGTGCCAGCTCCGGGACAGGCGACACAGATACGCAGTATTTT.

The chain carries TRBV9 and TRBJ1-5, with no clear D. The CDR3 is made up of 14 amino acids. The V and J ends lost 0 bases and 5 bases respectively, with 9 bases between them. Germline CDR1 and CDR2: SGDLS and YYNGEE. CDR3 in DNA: TGTGCCAGCAGCGTAGGCGGCGGGTATCAGCCCCAGCATTTT. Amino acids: CASSVGGGYQPQHF.